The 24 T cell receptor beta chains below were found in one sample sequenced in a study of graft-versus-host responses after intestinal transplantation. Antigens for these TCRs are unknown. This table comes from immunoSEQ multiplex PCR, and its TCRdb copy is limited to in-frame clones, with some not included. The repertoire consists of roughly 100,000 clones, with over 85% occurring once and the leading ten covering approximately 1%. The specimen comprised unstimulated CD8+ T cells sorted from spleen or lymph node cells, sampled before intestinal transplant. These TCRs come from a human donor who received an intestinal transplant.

The CDR3 nucleotides are TGTGCCAGCAGCTTGAACCAGGGCAATGAGCAGTTCTTC. Translation: CASSLNQGNEQFF. The V and J genes are TRBV7-9 and TRBJ2-1, with TRBD1 as a possible D gene (5 bases). CDR3 length equals 13 residues. V gave up 3 bases and J gave up 6 bases, with 9 bases separating them. Germline loops: CDR1 SEHNR, CDR2 FQNEAQ (reference sequence).

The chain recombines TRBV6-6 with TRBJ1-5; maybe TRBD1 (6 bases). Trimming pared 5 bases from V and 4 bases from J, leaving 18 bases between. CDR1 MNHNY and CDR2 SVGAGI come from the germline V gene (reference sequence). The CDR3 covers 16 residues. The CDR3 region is CASSTPVGQPNQPQHF. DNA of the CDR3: TGTGCCAGCAGTACTCCTGTGGGACAACCTAATCAGCCCCAGCATTTT.

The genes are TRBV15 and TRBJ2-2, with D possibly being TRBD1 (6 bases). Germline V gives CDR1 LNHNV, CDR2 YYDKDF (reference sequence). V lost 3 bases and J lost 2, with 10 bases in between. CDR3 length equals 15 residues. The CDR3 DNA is TGTGCCACCAGCAGGCAACAGGGCAACACCGGGGAGCTGTTTTTT. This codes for CATSRQQGNTGELFF.

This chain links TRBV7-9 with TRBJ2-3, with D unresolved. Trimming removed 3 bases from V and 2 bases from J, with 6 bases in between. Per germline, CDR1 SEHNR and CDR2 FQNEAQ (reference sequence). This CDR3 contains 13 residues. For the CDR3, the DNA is TGTGCCAGCAGCTTTCCCCACACAGATACGCAGTATTTT. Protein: CASSFPHTDTQYF.

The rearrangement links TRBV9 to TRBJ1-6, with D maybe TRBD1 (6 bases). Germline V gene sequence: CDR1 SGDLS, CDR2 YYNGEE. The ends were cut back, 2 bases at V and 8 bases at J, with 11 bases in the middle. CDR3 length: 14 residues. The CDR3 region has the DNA TGTGCCAGCAGCGTTGGCAGGGGCGATTCACCCCTCCACTTT. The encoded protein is CASSVGRGDSPLHF.

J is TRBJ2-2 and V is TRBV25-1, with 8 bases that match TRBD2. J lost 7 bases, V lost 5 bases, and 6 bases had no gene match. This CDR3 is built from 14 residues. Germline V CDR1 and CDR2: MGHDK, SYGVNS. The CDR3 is CASSPGGAYGELFF. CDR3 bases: TGTGCCAGCAGTCCCGGGGGGGCTTACGGGGAGCTGTTTTTT.

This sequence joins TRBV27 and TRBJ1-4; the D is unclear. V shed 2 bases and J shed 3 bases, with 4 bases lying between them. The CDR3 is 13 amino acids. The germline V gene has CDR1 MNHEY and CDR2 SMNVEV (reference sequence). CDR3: CASSLGSNEKLFF. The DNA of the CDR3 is TGTGCCAGCAGTTTAGGGTCTAATGAAAAACTGTTTTTT.

CDR3 sequence (DNA): TGTGCCAGCAGCTTGGGGCCATCGGGAGCTTTCAATGAAAAACTGTTTTTT. Its translation is CASSLGPSGAFNEKLFF. The chain is built from TRBV5-6 and TRBJ1-4; D unresolved. Trimming left V 0 bases short and J 5 bases short, with 17 bases between. CDR3 length: 17 residues. Germline-derived CDR1 and CDR2 are SGHDT and YYEEEE. Full variable domain (missing parts from reference TRBV5-6 and TRBJ1-4): DAGVTQSPTHLIKTRGQQVTLRCSPKSGHDTVSWYQQALGQGPQFIFQYYEEEERQRGNFPDRFSGHQFPNYSSELNVNALLLGDSALYLCASSLGPSGAFNEKLFFGSGTQLSVL.

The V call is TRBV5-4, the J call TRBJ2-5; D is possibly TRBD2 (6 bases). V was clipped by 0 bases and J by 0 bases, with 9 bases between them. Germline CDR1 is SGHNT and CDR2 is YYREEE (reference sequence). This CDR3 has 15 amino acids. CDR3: CASSLGGDHQETQYF. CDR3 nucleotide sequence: TGTGCCAGCAGCTTGGGGGGGGACCACCAAGAGACCCAGTACTTC.

The CDR3 sequence: CASSLPKDRGLLNEQFF. The CDR3, as DNA: TGTGCCAGCAGCTTACCGAAAGACAGGGGGCTGCTCAATGAGCAGTTCTTC. This sequence joins TRBV7-9 and TRBJ2-1; 10 nucleotides agree with TRBD1. CDR3 length: 17 residues. Germline-derived CDR1 and CDR2 are SEHNR and FQNEAQ (reference sequence). J lost 6 bases, V lost 2 bases, and 10 bases had no gene match.

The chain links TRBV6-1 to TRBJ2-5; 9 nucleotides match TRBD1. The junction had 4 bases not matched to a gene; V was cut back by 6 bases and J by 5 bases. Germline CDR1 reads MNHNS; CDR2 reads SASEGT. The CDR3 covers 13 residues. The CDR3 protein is CASRDRGRETQYF. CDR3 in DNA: TGTGCCAGCAGGGACAGGGGCAGGGAGACCCAGTACTTC.

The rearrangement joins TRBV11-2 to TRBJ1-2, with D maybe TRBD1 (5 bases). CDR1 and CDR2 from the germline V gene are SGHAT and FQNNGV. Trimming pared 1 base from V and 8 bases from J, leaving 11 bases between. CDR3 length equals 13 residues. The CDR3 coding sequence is TGTGCCAGCAGCTTAGGGATCACAGGCGGCTACACCTTC. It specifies CASSLGITGGYTF.

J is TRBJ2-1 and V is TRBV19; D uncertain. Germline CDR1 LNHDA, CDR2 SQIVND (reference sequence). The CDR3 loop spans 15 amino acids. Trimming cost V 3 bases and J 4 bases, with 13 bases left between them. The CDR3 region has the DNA TGTGCCAGTAGTATCTCGGGTGGGTCATACAATGAGCAGTTCTTC. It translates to CASSISGGSYNEQFF.

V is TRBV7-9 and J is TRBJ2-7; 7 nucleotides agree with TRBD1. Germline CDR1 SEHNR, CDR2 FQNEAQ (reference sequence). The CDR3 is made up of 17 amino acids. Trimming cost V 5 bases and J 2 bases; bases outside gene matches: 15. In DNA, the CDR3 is TGTGCCAGCAGCCCCAATGGGAACAGGGGTCCCCCCTACGAGCAGTACTTC. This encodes CASSPNGNRGPPYEQYF. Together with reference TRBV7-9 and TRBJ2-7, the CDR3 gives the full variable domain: DTGVSQNPRHKITKRGQNVTFRCDPISEHNRLYWYRQTLGQGPEFLTYFQNEAQLEKSRLLSDRFSAERPKGSFSTLEIQRTEQGDSAMYLCASSPNGNRGPPYEQYFGPGTRLTVT.

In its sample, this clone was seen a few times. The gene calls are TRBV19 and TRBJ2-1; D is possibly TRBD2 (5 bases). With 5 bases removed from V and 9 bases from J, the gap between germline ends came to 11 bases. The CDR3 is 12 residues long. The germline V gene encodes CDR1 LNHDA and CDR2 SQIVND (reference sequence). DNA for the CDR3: TGTGCCAGTAGTTACGGGGAAGGTGAGCAGTTCTTC. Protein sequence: CASSYGEGEQFF.

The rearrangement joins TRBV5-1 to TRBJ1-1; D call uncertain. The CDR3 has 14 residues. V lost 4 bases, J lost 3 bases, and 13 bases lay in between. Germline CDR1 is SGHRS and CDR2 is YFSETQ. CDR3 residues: CASSHLGRDTEAFF. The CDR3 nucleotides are TGCGCCAGCAGCCACCTAGGACGCGACACTGAAGCTTTCTTT.

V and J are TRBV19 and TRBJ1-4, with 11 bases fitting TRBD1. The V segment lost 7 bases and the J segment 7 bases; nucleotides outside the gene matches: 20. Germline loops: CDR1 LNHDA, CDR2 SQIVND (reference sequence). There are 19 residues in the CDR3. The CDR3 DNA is TGTGCCAGTACCGGAGTAGGACAGGGGGCGCAAGGAACGGTTGAAAAACTGTTTTTT. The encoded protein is CASTGVGQGAQGTVEKLFF.

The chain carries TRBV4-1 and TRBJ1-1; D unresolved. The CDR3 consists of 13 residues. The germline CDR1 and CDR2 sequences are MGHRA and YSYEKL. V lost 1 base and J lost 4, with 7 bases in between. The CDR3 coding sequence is TGCGCCAGCAGCCAAGTCGGGGTCACTGAAGCTTTCTTT. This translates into CASSQVGVTEAFF.

DNA of the CDR3: TGTGCCAGCAGTTACTCGATTTACCAGGGGAGGCAGTACTTC. Translating gives CASSYSIYQGRQYF. The chain joins TRBV6-5 to TRBJ2-7; tentatively, D is TRBD1 (6 bases). CDR1 and CDR2 (germline): MNHEY, SVGAGI. This CDR3 has 14 residues. Deletions cut 0 bases from V and 9 bases from J, with 15 bases between.

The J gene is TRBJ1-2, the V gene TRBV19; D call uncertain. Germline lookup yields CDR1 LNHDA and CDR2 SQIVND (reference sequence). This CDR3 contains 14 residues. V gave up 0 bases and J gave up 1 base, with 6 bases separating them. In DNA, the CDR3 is TGTGCCAGTAGTATAGAGGGCGATAACTATGGCTACACCTTC. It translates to CASSIEGDNYGYTF.

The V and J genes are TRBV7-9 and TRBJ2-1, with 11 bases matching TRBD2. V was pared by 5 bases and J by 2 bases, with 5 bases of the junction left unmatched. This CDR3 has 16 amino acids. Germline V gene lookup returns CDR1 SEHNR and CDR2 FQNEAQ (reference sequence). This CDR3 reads CASSQIAGGPYNEQFF. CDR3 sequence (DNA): TGTGCCAGCAGCCAAATAGCGGGGGGGCCCTACAATGAGCAGTTCTTC.

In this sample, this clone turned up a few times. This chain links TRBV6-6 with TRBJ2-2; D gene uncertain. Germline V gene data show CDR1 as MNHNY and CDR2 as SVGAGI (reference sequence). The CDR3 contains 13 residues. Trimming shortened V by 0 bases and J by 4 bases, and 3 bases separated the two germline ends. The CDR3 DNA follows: TGTGCCAGCAGTTACTCCACCACCGGGGAGCTGTTTTTT. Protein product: CASSYSTTGELFF.

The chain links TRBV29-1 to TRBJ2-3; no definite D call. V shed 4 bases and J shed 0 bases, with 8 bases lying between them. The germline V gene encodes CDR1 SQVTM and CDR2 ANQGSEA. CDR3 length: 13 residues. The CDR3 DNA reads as TGCAGCGTTGCTAGGTACAGCACAGATACGCAGTATTTT. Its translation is CSVARYSTDTQYF.

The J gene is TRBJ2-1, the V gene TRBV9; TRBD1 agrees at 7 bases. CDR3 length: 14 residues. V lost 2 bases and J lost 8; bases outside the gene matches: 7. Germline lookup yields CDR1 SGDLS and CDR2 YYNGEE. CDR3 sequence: CASSVGTAQDEQFF. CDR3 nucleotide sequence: TGTGCCAGCAGCGTGGGGACAGCCCAGGATGAGCAGTTCTTC.